This T cell receptor beta chain emerged from a study of identifying expanded T cells in peripheral blood. Method: immunoSEQ multiplex PCR; TCRdb's copy keeps in-frame clones and lacks some. The sample lists around 85,000 clones, more than 70% occurring once. Study findings and constraints: Across healthy donors, higher total template counts meant significantly greater roughly two-week count variance. Technical replicates showed roughly 1.2 changed clones; around 2 weeks roughly 15; four weeks 19.

No infections or other immune events were documented during collection. As concerns this clone: Its antigen is still unknown.

The TCR sequence derives from a person between 18 and 69 years old in good health. Sequencing was performed on blood.

In nucleotides, the CDR3 is TGCGCCAGCAGCCAAGTGGTCAGGGGGCGTTGGACTGAAGCTTTCTTT. It yields the protein CASSQVVRGRWTEAFF. The gene calls are TRBV4-1 and TRBJ1-1; 8 positions agree with TRBD1. The germline V gene encodes CDR1 MGHRA and CDR2 YSYEKL. J was trimmed by 5 bases and V by 1 base; bases with no gene match: 9. The CDR3 runs 16 residues.